This passage covers 4 T cell receptor beta chains from one sample sequenced in a study of CD8+ T cells in alopecia areata. cDNA serving as the sequencing template came from extracted, reverse transcribed RNA. The assay was immunoSEQ multiplex PCR, and TCRdb's table has in-frame clones only and misses some. In the table there are 110,000 or so clones, about 61% of which are singletons. Source material: CD4+ T cells sorted from blood. All receptors derive from a human donor in good health.

The rearrangement joins TRBV5-8 to TRBJ1-4; D is unclear. Germline assignment: CDR1 SGHTS and CDR2 YDEGEE. The V gene lost 0 bases and the J gene lost 8 bases, with 11 bases spanning the gap. This CDR3 is built from 14 residues. CDR3 sequence reads: CASSLAGVGEKLFF. The CDR3 DNA reads as TGTGCCAGCAGCTTGGCCGGGGTAGGCGAAAAACTGTTTTTT.

The genes are TRBV11-2 and TRBJ1-5; possible D gene TRBD1, 5 bases. The CDR3 loop spans 12 amino acids. Germline V gives CDR1 SGHAT, CDR2 FQNNGV. V was trimmed by 5 bases and J by 9 bases, leaving 11 bases between them. CDR3 in amino acids: CASSPTQGPQHF. The CDR3 nucleotides read TGTGCCAGCAGCCCAACCCAGGGGCCCCAGCATTTT.

This clone was counted once. The V call is TRBV25-1, the J call TRBJ2-1, with no clear D. Germline-derived CDR1 and CDR2 are MGHDK and SYGVNS. V was pared by 4 bases and J by 5 bases, with 9 bases between. This CDR3 contains 13 residues. The CDR3 coding sequence is TGTGCCAGCAGTGGTTGGGTAAACAATGAGCAGTTCTTC. Translating gives CASSGWVNNEQFF.

This clone showed up just a few times. This rearrangement joins TRBV27 to TRBJ1-2; no clear D gene. The V end lost 5 bases, the J end lost 2 bases, and 12 bases lay between the germline ends. Germline V lookup: CDR1 MNHEY, CDR2 SMNVEV (reference sequence). CDR3 length: 14 residues. The CDR3 bases are TGTGCCAGCAGTCCCCAGAACCCCAACTATGGCTACACCTTC. Encoded protein: CASSPQNPNYGYTF.